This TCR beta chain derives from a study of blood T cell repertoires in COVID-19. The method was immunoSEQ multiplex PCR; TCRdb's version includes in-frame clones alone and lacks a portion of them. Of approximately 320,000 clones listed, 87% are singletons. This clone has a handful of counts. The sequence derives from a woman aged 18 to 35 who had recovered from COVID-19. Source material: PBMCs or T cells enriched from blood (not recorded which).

The DNA of the CDR3 is TGTGCCAGCAGTTTCCAGACAGGGACGGGCTACGAGCAGTACTTC. Protein: CASSFQTGTGYEQYF. This rearrangement joins TRBV28 to TRBJ2-7; TRBD1 agrees at 7 bases. CDR1 is MDHEN, CDR2 SYDVKM, per germline. The V gene end was trimmed by 3 bases and the J gene end by 3 bases; junction bases not matched to a gene: 8. CDR3 size: 15 residues.